Reported below is one TCR beta chain. What it binds is not known. Of the isolated RNA, all was reverse transcribed, and so the sequenced material was expressed TCRB transcripts. Approximately 3.6 million reads were obtained on average from naive, central memory and regulatory T cell samples. Using immunoSEQ multiplex PCR, the repertoire was profiled, and TCRdb retains in-frame clones only, with some absent. The sample contains 200,000 to 300,000 clones, about a tenth of which appear only once. These data originate in a study of beta chain features in type 1 diabetes. On the study more broadly: Age, gender, cell numbers and subset yield matched between patients and controls. Researchers looked at some 99 million sorted cells across all samples.

Broader study findings: Moderately but significantly shorter TCRB CDR3s were found in Type 1 diabetes patients in all four CD4+ subsets. The VDJ junctions of type 1 diabetes patients carried fewer insertions and more deletions.

What was sequenced was naive CD4+ T cells from blood. The source of this sequence is a man aged 25-45 years with type 1 diabetes.

The DNA for the CDR3 is TGCAGTGCTAGGTCCGTAAACGAGCAGTACTTC. Amino acid sequence: CSARSVNEQYF. This rearrangement joins TRBV20-1 to TRBJ2-7; no reliable D call. Germline-derived CDR1 and CDR2 are DFQATT and SNEGSKA (reference sequence). Trimming left V 3 bases short and J 5 bases short, with 8 bases between. The CDR3 covers 11 residues.